This T cell receptor (beta chain) was retrieved from a study of long-term antiretroviral therapy in people with HIV. Study background: By about a decade, the earliest samples predate the 2015 immediate-ART recommendation.

Points from the study as a whole: With ART, diversity went up but was still lower than in transplant donor controls. No data were available on ART adherence, viral resistance or therapy changes.

The CDR3 contains 13 residues. V dropped 5 bases and J dropped 7 bases, with 11 bases sitting between them. Germline V lookup: CDR1 SNHLY, CDR2 FYNNEI. They ran version v3.0 of the immunoSEQ assay at survey level. The data were produced by immunoSEQ multiplex PCR, yet TCRdb's version contains in-frame clones alone and is incomplete. Counted here are just under 30,000 clones, about nine tenths occurring once; the ten biggest clones make up under 7.5%. This clone occurred once. The antigen is unknown. The TCR originated in a man in his forties or fifties with HIV. The specimen was unsorted PBMCs, collected approximately 5 years before starting antiretroviral therapy. The V call is TRBV2, the J call TRBJ1-4; perhaps TRBD1 as D (5 bases). CDR3 residues: CASSPLGAEKLFF. CDR3 nucleotide sequence: TGTGCCAGCAGTCCCCTCGGGGCTGAAAAACTGTTTTTT.